Below, 14 T cell receptor beta chains from the same sample are listed, as sequenced in a study of yellow fever vaccine responses in identical twins. TCRdb passed the RT-PCR reads through MiXCR, listing each CDR3 protein once. The table has some 20,000 distinct CDR3 sequences, around 70% seen once. The sequenced sample was T cells from blood (PBMCs), unsorted or a sorted subset (not recorded which), obtained before or after yellow fever vaccination (not recorded which). These receptors came from a woman between 18 and 29 years old who received the yellow fever vaccine.

The chain has TRBV18 and TRBJ2-3; TRBD2 is a possible D gene (6 bases). CDR3 length equals 15 residues. The ends were cut back, 5 bases at V and 0 bases at J, with 12 bases in the middle. From germline, CDR1 is KGHSH and CDR2 LQKENI. The CDR3 DNA sequence: TGTGCCAGCTCATCCACCGGGACTAGCACAGATACGCAGTATTTT. Its protein product is CASSSTGTSTDTQYF.

There are a few counts of this clonotype. The V call is TRBV14, the J call TRBJ1-3; D call uncertain. The germline V gene has CDR1 SGHDN and CDR2 FVKESK. V was trimmed by 3 bases and J by 4 bases, leaving 13 bases between them. This CDR3 comprises 15 residues. The CDR3 loop reads CASSHLLSTGNTIYF. CDR3 in DNA: TGTGCCAGCAGCCACCTCCTTTCCACCGGAAACACCATATATTTT.

V and J are TRBV11-1 and TRBJ1-1; a weak D match, TRBD1 (5 bases). Trimming left V 3 bases short and J 4 bases short, with 12 bases between. Germline values: CDR1 SGHAT, CDR2 FQDESV (reference sequence). The CDR3 runs 14 residues. CDR3 nucleotides: TGTGCCAGCAGCTTGGACACGATCATCACTGAAGCTTTCTTT. Translation gives CASSLDTIITEAFF.

The chain links TRBV4-2 to TRBJ2-4; D remains ambiguous. The CDR3 has 19 residues. Germline loops: CDR1 LGHNA, CDR2 YNFKEQ. Trimming shortened V by 4 bases and J by 2 bases, and 24 bases separated the two germline ends. The CDR3 region is CASSRRHELNGVTKNIQYF. DNA for the CDR3: TGTGCCAGCAGCCGACGACATGAGTTGAATGGGGTTACCAAAAACATTCAGTACTTC.

V gene TRBV15 combines with J gene TRBJ1-1; D is unclear. This CDR3 region has 14 residues. Per germline, CDR1 LNHNV and CDR2 YYDKDF (reference sequence). The germline V and J ends were trimmed by 1 base and 3 bases, with 9 bases remaining between them. The CDR3 spells CATSRGVGHTEAFF. The CDR3 DNA reads TGTGCCACCAGCAGAGGGGTGGGCCACACTGAAGCTTTCTTT.

The chain joins TRBV15 to TRBJ1-3; possibly TRBD1 for D (5 bases). This CDR3 is built from 18 residues. Per germline, CDR1 LNHNV and CDR2 YYDKDF (reference sequence). Between the trimmed V and J ends, which lost 1 base and 0 bases, there was a span of 16 bases. CDR3 loop: CATSRGWGGNLSGNTIYF. DNA for the CDR3: TGTGCCACCAGCAGAGGGTGGGGGGGGAATCTCTCTGGAAACACCATATATTTT. The full variable domain, with the rest looked up from reference TRBV15 and TRBJ1-3, is DAMVIQNPRYQVTQFGKPVTLSCSQTLNHNVMYWYQQKSSQAPKLLFHYYDKDFNNEADTPDNFQSRRPNTSFCFLDIRSPGLGDTAMYLCATSRGWGGNLSGNTIYFGEGSWLTVV.

The chain carries TRBV5-1 and TRBJ1-5; D unresolved. Germline lookup yields CDR1 SGHRS and CDR2 YFSETQ. Trimming stripped 0 bases from V and 0 bases from J, with 7 bases between. The CDR3 spans 15 residues. CDR3 residues: CASSLGDFSNQPQHF. CDR3 bases: TGCGCCAGCAGCTTGGGGGATTTTAGCAATCAGCCCCAGCATTTT.

This clonotype was observed a single time. The chain couples TRBV6-8 to TRBJ2-5, with 7 bases identical to TRBD1. V lost 0 bases and J lost 1; bases outside the gene matches: 14. The germline CDR1 and CDR2 sequences are MNHGY and SAAAGT. The CDR3 spans 19 residues. This CDR3 is CASSYSMRDSLLLQETQYF. CDR3 coding DNA: TGTGCCAGCAGTTACTCGATGAGGGACAGCCTGCTCCTCCAAGAGACCCAGTACTTC.

This chain connects TRBV6-9 to TRBJ1-1; 9 bases are a match to TRBD1. With 2 bases clipped from V and 2 bases from J, the junction kept 12 bases outside the gene matches. Germline V gene sequence: CDR1 MNHGY, CDR2 SVAAGI. The CDR3 extends over 18 amino acids. The CDR3 loop reads CASSYKPGQGFQNTEAFF. The CDR3, as DNA: TGTGCCAGCAGTTATAAACCGGGACAGGGATTCCAAAACACTGAAGCTTTCTTT.

The V call is TRBV3-1, the J call TRBJ2-1; 8 bases map to TRBD2. This CDR3 contains 15 residues. CDR1 and CDR2 from the germline V gene are LGHDT and YNNKEL (reference sequence). V shed 4 bases, J shed 3 bases, and the junction held 5 bases outside the gene matches. The CDR3: CASSPPGGLYNEQFF. CDR3 in DNA: TGTGCCAGCAGCCCCCCGGGGGGGCTCTACAATGAGCAGTTCTTC.

This clonotype appeared a few times. The chain uses TRBV5-1 and TRBJ2-1; a possible D gene is TRBD2 (6 bases). Germline-derived CDR1 and CDR2 are SGHRS and YFSETQ. The CDR3 length is 15 residues. Trimming cost V 4 bases and J 0 bases, with 11 bases left between them. CDR3 coding DNA: TGCGCCAGCAGCCATGACGGGAGCTCCTACAATGAGCAGTTCTTC. Translating it yields CASSHDGSSYNEQFF.

V is TRBV27 and J is TRBJ2-7; D gene unclear. The V end lost 4 bases, the J end lost 3 bases, and 7 bases lay between the germline ends. The CDR3 is 12 amino acids. Germline lookup yields CDR1 MNHEY and CDR2 SMNVEV (reference sequence). The CDR3 spells CASSSTLYEQYF. CDR3 DNA sequence: TGTGCCAGCAGTTCTACCCTCTACGAGCAGTACTTC.

The gene calls are TRBV20-1 and TRBJ2-3; TRBD2 matches at 7 bases. The CDR3 runs 15 residues. V was clipped by 5 bases and J by 2 bases; unmatched bases: 10. CDR1 and CDR2 (germline): DFQATT, SNEGSKA (reference sequence). This CDR3 is CSAQVGGRDTDTQYF. The CDR3 nucleotides are TGCAGTGCTCAGGTTGGCGGGAGAGACACAGATACGCAGTATTTT.

The V and J genes are TRBV6-1 and TRBJ2-2; 12 bases match TRBD1. With 6 bases clipped from V and 6 bases from J, the junction kept 8 bases outside the gene matches. The CDR3 runs 16 residues. CDR1 is MNHNS and CDR2 is SASEGT in the germline V gene. The CDR3 reads CASRTWDRGHPGELFF. Here the CDR3 DNA reads TGTGCCAGCAGGACTTGGGACAGGGGGCACCCCGGGGAGCTGTTTTTT.